Below are 30 T cell receptor beta chains sequenced from a single sample in a study of naive and memory T cell subsets. Whole-study findings and limits: Possibly reflecting memory cells re-expressing CD45RA, a few larger clonotypes occurred in naive repertoires, especially CD8.

Two oligonucleotides, mixed equimolar, formed the beta constant-region primer covering TRBC1 and TRBC2. Nested alpha and beta constant-region primers with the SP2 primer drove four PCR rounds on ligated cDNA. TCRdb ran MiXCR on the UMI-ligation and nested PCR reads and lists one entry per CDR3 protein. In the table there are around 140,000 distinct CDR3 sequences, 22% of which are singletons. These TCRs' antigens remain unknown. The sample consisted of naive CD4+ T cells from blood. The receptors were sampled from a human donor in good health.

This clonotype was detected a few times. The rearrangement links TRBV2 to TRBJ1-5, with TRBD1 as a possible D gene (5 bases). The CDR3 totals 11 residues. V was shortened by 5 bases and J by 11 bases, with 10 bases between the two germline ends. Germline-derived CDR1 and CDR2 are SNHLY and FYNNEI. The CDR3 DNA sequence: TGTGCCAGCAGTCGGGACTTTTCCCAGCATTTT. Protein: CASSRDFSQHF.

This clonotype occurred many times. DNA for the CDR3: TGTGCCAGCTCACCTAAGGGACAGAGACAAGAGACCCAGTACTTC. Translated, it gives CASSPKGQRQETQYF. The rearrangement links TRBV18 to TRBJ2-5; 7 positions match TRBD1. The ends lost 3 bases at V and 2 bases at J; junction bases unmatched: 6. This CDR3 is 15 amino acids long. Looked up from germline, CDR1 is KGHSH and CDR2 is LQKENI.

This clonotype was seen a handful of times. The CDR3 DNA follows: TGTGCCAGCCTAGTTGGGGCCAGAAACACCATATATTTT. It translates to CASLVGARNTIYF. This chain links TRBV6-1 with TRBJ1-3; D perhaps matches TRBD1 (5 bases). The germline V gene has CDR1 MNHNS and CDR2 SASEGT. V was shortened by 8 bases and J by 5 bases, with 13 bases between the two germline ends. There are 13 residues in the CDR3.

This clonotype was detected only a few times. This rearrangement joins TRBV12-3 or TRBV12-4 to TRBJ2-7; 7 bases line up with TRBD1. The V gene end was trimmed by 6 bases and the J gene end by 1 base; junction bases not matched to a gene: 12. The CDR3 is 16 amino acids. CDR3 in DNA: TGTGCCAGCAGCTCTTCCGACAGGGTCCATTCCTACGAGCAGTACTTC. Its protein product is CASSSSDRVHSYEQYF.

This clonotype has just a few counts. V is TRBV28 and J is TRBJ2-7; perhaps TRBD2 as D (5 bases). CDR1 and CDR2 (germline): MDHEN, SYDVKM. With 2 bases removed from V and 5 bases from J, the gap between germline ends came to 19 bases. The CDR3 extends over 16 amino acids. The chain's CDR3 is CASSLSSERAGDEQYF. The CDR3 bases are TGTGCCAGCAGTTTAAGTTCGGAGAGGGCCGGCGACGAGCAGTACTTC.

This sequence joins TRBV20-1 and TRBJ1-4; tentative D call: TRBD1 (5 bases). The ends were cut back, 7 bases at V and 1 base at J, with 10 bases in the middle. The CDR3 length is 13 residues. The germline gives CDR1 DFQATT, CDR2 SNEGSKA (reference sequence). The CDR3 DNA follows: TGCAGTGTCCGGAGGGGAACTAATGAAAAACTGTTTTTT. It yields the protein CSVRRGTNEKLFF.

The J gene is TRBJ2-7, the V gene TRBV30, with TRBD2 matching 8 bases. Per the germline V gene, CDR1 is GTSNPN and CDR2 is SVGIG (reference sequence). Unmatched junction bases numbered 8, after V lost 2 bases and J lost 2 bases. The CDR3 is made up of 15 amino acids. The CDR3 protein is CAWSREAGAAYEQYF. The CDR3 coding sequence is TGTGCCTGGAGTAGGGAAGCGGGGGCCGCCTACGAGCAGTACTTC.

This clonotype occurred once. The CDR3 DNA sequence: TGCAGCGCTACACTAGCGGGAGTGTTTGAGCAGTTCTTC. Amino acid sequence: CSATLAGVFEQFF. The chain links TRBV29-1 to TRBJ2-1; 11 bases map to TRBD2. With V trimmed by 7 bases and J by 9 bases, 8 bases remained unmatched. Per the germline V gene, CDR1 is SQVTM and CDR2 is ANQGSEA. The CDR3 sequence is 13 residues long.

This clonotype was observed a few times. The rearrangement uses TRBV28 and TRBJ2-4, with a possible D match to TRBD2 (5 bases). The germline V gene encodes CDR1 MDHEN and CDR2 SYDVKM. This CDR3 has 15 residues. Trimming cost V 5 bases and J 3 bases, with 14 bases left between them. The CDR3 protein is CASSRPGGGKNIQYF. The CDR3 bases are TGTGCCAGCAGTAGACCGGGCGGAGGCAAAAACATTCAGTACTTC.

This clonotype was recorded a few times. The rearrangement joins TRBV29-1 to TRBJ2-1, with D perhaps matching TRBD1 (6 bases). This CDR3 is 18 amino acids long. The V and J ends lost 6 bases and 0 bases respectively, with 24 bases between them. Germline V gives CDR1 SQVTM, CDR2 ANQGSEA. The CDR3 nucleotides are TGCAGCGTCCAACCCATACTAGGGGGTATGAGCTCCTACAATGAGCAGTTCTTC. It is translated as CSVQPILGGMSSYNEQFF.

This chain uses TRBV28 with TRBJ1-2, with D unresolved. Germline lookup yields CDR1 MDHEN and CDR2 SYDVKM. Trimming stripped 8 bases from V and 6 bases from J, with 22 bases between. The CDR3 loop spans 15 amino acids. This CDR3 is CASARVELSWHGYTF. The CDR3 DNA follows: TGTGCCAGCGCCCGAGTAGAACTCTCATGGCATGGCTACACCTTC.

This clonotype has only a few counts. This rearrangement joins TRBV14 to TRBJ2-7, with 9 nucleotides matching TRBD2. V dropped 0 bases and J dropped 2; count of bases not matched to a gene: 8. The CDR3 extends over 17 amino acids. From germline, CDR1 is SGHDN and CDR2 FVKESK. CDR3 DNA: TGTGCCAGCAGCCAAGAAACCCTAGCGGGACTACCCTACGAGCAGTACTTC. Protein: CASSQETLAGLPYEQYF.

This clonotype was found many times. V usage is TRBV15 and J usage is TRBJ1-4; no reliable D call. Per the germline V gene, CDR1 is LNHNV and CDR2 is YYDKDF (reference sequence). V lost 4 bases, J lost 7 bases, and 10 bases lay in between. The CDR3 totals 13 residues. The CDR3 DNA is TGTGCCACCAGCAAGGCAGCAATTGAAAAACTGTTTTTT. Its translation: CATSKAAIEKLFF.

This clonotype was observed a few times. CDR3 nucleotides: TGTGCCAGCAGTTACCTTTCGAGGAGCGGAAATGAGCAGTTCTTC. Encoded protein: CASSYLSRSGNEQFF. The V gene is TRBV6-5, the J gene TRBJ2-1, with a tentative D call TRBD2 (5 bases). The CDR3 covers 15 residues. V was pared by 2 bases and J by 7 bases, with 15 bases between. Germline values: CDR1 MNHEY, CDR2 SVGAGI.

This clonotype was counted ten times or more. The gene calls are TRBV12-3 or TRBV12-4 and TRBJ2-7, with D unclear. The ends were cut back, 3 bases at V and 7 bases at J, with 7 bases in the middle. This CDR3 region has 11 residues. CDR3 nucleotides: TGTGCCAGCAGTTTGAACAATGAGCAGTACTTC. Translated: CASSLNNEQYF.

The table lists this clonotype with a count of one. CDR3 loop: CASSQGLAGSTGELFF. CDR3 nucleotide sequence: TGTGCCAGCAGCCAAGGGCTAGCGGGAAGCACCGGGGAGCTGTTTTTT. The V gene is TRBV3-1, the J gene TRBJ2-2, with TRBD2 identical over 9 bases. Germline assignment: CDR1 LGHDT and CDR2 YNNKEL (reference sequence). The CDR3 contains 16 residues. Losses at the gene ends were 1 base for V and 4 bases for J; bases not matched to a gene: 4.

This clonotype was seen ten or more times. This chain joins TRBV28 and TRBJ1-2; D gene unclear. V lost 2 bases to trimming and J lost 0 bases, with 16 bases between them. The CDR3 consists of 17 residues. Germline CDR1 is MDHEN and CDR2 is SYDVKM. In DNA form, the CDR3 reads TGTGCCAGCAGTTTAAATCCTGACGGATACACTAACTATGGCTACACCTTC. Translated, it gives CASSLNPDGYTNYGYTF.

The chain has TRBV7-8 and TRBJ2-2; 7 nucleotides agree with TRBD2. Trimming removed 5 bases from V and 7 bases from J; junction bases left unmatched: 16. Germline assignment: CDR1 SGHVS and CDR2 FQNEAQ. This CDR3 is 17 amino acids long. CDR3: CASSPRAGDLGIGELFF. The CDR3 DNA is TGTGCCAGCAGCCCTAGGGCGGGAGACCTAGGAATCGGGGAGCTGTTTTTT. The entire variable domain, with the rest obtained from reference TRBV7-8 and TRBJ2-2, is as follows: GAGVSQSPRYKVAKRGQDVALRCDPISGHVSLFWYQQALGQGPEFLTYFQNEAQLDKSGLPSDRFFAERPEGSVSTLKIQRTQQEDSAVYLCASSPRAGDLGIGELFFGEGSRLTVL.

The chain has TRBV5-4 and TRBJ1-2; D is perhaps TRBD1 (5 bases). The germline CDR1 and CDR2 sequences are SGHNT and YYREEE (reference sequence). This CDR3 has 14 residues. Deletions cut 6 bases from V and 8 bases from J, with 20 bases between. The CDR3 is CASTRETAGFGYTF. The CDR3 region has the DNA TGTGCCAGCACTCGGGAGACAGCGGGCTTCGGCTACACCTTC.

The chain employs TRBV5-4 and TRBJ2-1; the match to TRBD2 covers 15 bases. The CDR3 covers 17 residues. With 6 bases clipped from V and 5 bases from J, the junction kept 9 bases outside the gene matches. CDR1 and CDR2 (germline): SGHNT, YYREEE (reference sequence). CDR3 coding DNA: TGTGCCAGCATGACCGGGACTAGCGGGAGGAGTAACAATGAGCAGTTCTTC. This translates into CASMTGTSGRSNNEQFF.

This clonotype turned up a few times. The rearrangement links TRBV18 to TRBJ2-3, with a possible D match to TRBD1 (6 bases). Germline V gives CDR1 KGHSH, CDR2 LQKENI. The CDR3 spans 13 residues. Trimming took 6 bases from V and 6 from J, leaving 13 bases between them. The CDR3 DNA follows: TGTGCCAGCTCCCGGCAGGGGTCGGATACGCAGTATTTT. The encoded protein is CASSRQGSDTQYF.

The chain recombines TRBV15 with TRBJ1-4; 7 positions agree with TRBD1. The CDR3 is 17 residues long. Trimming at V came to 3 bases and at J to 3 bases, leaving 10 bases not matched to a gene. Per the germline V gene, CDR1 is LNHNV and CDR2 is YYDKDF (reference sequence). CDR3 nucleotide sequence: TGTGCCACCAGCAGGATTGGGTTTGGGACAGCTAATGAAAAACTGTTTTTT. It translates to CATSRIGFGTANEKLFF.

There are many counts of this clonotype. This chain joins TRBV6-5 and TRBJ2-3; D not resolved. CDR3 size: 16 residues. Per germline, CDR1 MNHEY and CDR2 SVGAGI. V was clipped by 1 base and J by 2 bases, with 13 bases between them. The CDR3 DNA sequence: TGTGCCAGCAGTTACTTCTCCAGCTCACCCACAGATACGCAGTATTTT. Its protein product is CASSYFSSSPTDTQYF.

The V call is TRBV28, the J call TRBJ2-1; 7 nucleotides line up with TRBD1. This CDR3 is 16 amino acids long. CDR1 is MDHEN, CDR2 SYDVKM, per germline. Trimming at V came to 4 bases and at J to 4 bases, leaving 10 bases not matched to a gene. The CDR3 loop reads CASSSGPGQTYNEQFF. Here the CDR3 DNA reads TGTGCCAGCAGTTCAGGCCCGGGACAGACTTACAATGAGCAGTTCTTC.

This clonotype turned up a few times. The chain carries TRBV5-1 and TRBJ1-4, with a weak D call TRBD1 (5 bases). This CDR3 has 14 amino acids. The germline V and J ends were trimmed by 0 bases and 5 bases, with 8 bases remaining between them. Germline V gene sequence: CDR1 SGHRS, CDR2 YFSETQ. The CDR3 here is CASSLGGGNEKLFF. As DNA, the CDR3 is TGCGCCAGCAGCTTGGGCGGGGGAAATGAAAAACTGTTTTTT.

The chain has TRBV4-2 and TRBJ2-3; no firm D call. Germline V gives CDR1 LGHNA, CDR2 YNFKEQ. There are 13 residues in the CDR3. V was clipped by 0 bases and J by 10 bases, with 11 bases between them. The CDR3 sequence: CASSQERVLSQYF. The CDR3, as DNA: TGTGCCAGCAGCCAAGAAAGGGTTCTGTCGCAGTATTTT.

This clonotype was counted at least ten times. This chain connects TRBV12-3 or TRBV12-4 to TRBJ2-1; 9 positions agree with TRBD1. Trimming at V came to 6 bases and at J to 3 bases, leaving 6 bases not matched to a gene. The CDR3 loop spans 15 amino acids. CDR3 loop: CASSQGTGYYNEQFF. DNA of the CDR3: TGTGCCAGCAGCCAAGGGACAGGGTACTACAATGAGCAGTTCTTC.

This clonotype was seen more than once but under ten times. This chain connects TRBV20-1 to TRBJ1-5; 9 nucleotides align to TRBD1. The V gene's germline CDR1 is DFQATT and CDR2 SNEGSKA (reference sequence). CDR3 length: 14 amino acids. V lost 5 bases and J lost 1; bases outside the gene matches: 3. CDR3 DNA: TGCAGTGCTGTGGACAGGGGAAGCAATCAGCCCCAGCATTTT. Its protein is CSAVDRGSNQPQHF.

This clonotype was seen repeatedly, ten times or more. The rearrangement joins TRBV28 to TRBJ2-7; D remains unclear. Germline CDR1 MDHEN, CDR2 SYDVKM. The CDR3 is made up of 11 amino acids. The V and J ends lost 3 bases and 3 bases respectively, with 3 bases between them. The DNA for the CDR3 is TGTGCCAGCAGTTTCCTCTACGAGCAGTACTTC. Translating it yields CASSFLYEQYF.

This clonotype was detected a few times. This chain joins TRBV28 and TRBJ2-2; D remains ambiguous. V lost 3 bases to trimming and J lost 6 bases, with 5 bases between them. The germline CDR1 and CDR2 sequences are MDHEN and SYDVKM. The length of the CDR3 is 12 residues. The chain's CDR3 is CASSLNPGELFF. The CDR3 DNA reads as TGTGCCAGCAGTTTGAATCCCGGGGAGCTGTTTTTT.